What follows is one T cell receptor (beta chain) and its context. No antigen is known for it. Per-base qualities were not stored, and no clone one base away is much larger. This entry comes from a study of shared clonotypes between healthy human individuals (dated by TCRdb to the early 2020s). Turning to the overall study: Two women and three men aged 18 to 49 years were included in the cohort. Per donor, three plates each were used for CD4 naive and CD4 memory, two for CD8 naive, and one for CD8 memory. To increase sequencing depth and limit assay-specific biases, TCR repertoire library preparation and sequencing were carried out by different laboratories using diverse techniques. Each donor's leukapheresis produced roughly between roughly 0.85 and 9.5 billion PBMCs. To estimate repertoire size and how much clonotypes are shared between individuals, the study performed deep sequencing of blood TCR repertoires from 4 to 6 healthy adults. What the work shows at the level of the full study, not this receptor alone: Incomplete sequencing was indicated by rarefaction of sorted-subset datasets, despite the large sequencing depth. When several donors were compared, the shared fraction of clonotypes was roughly 4.8% for naive CD4, less than 4% for naive CD8, 2.3% for memory CD4, and roughly 0.4% for memory CD8. The genetic and exposure-history diversity represented was limited by the small number of donors. Sampling was restricted to blood, and TCR repertoires in tissues likely differ from the TCR repertoires found in blood. Naive subsets generally had larger estimated clonotype richness than memory subsets did. Compared with non-shared clonotypes, clonotypes shared by all four sorted-subset donors had higher generation probabilities. Pairwise subsampling led to the expectation that sequencing depth would affect the degree of clonotype sharing among donors.

The donors were healthy, HIV-negative adults who had no recently reported acute infections or vaccinations. Only Caucasian adults living in Nashville, Tennessee, USA were represented among the donors. CD4+ T cells were enriched by magnetic negative selection; naive cells were then positively selected on CD45RA, and the negative fraction formed the memory subset. Blood was obtained by leukapheresis, after which PBMCs were separated by Ficoll-Histopaque density gradient centrifugation and cryopreserved in liquid nitrogen vapor phase. Purity and quantity of every magnetically sorted T cell population were checked by analytical flow cytometry. Genomic DNA was isolated from every sorted fraction and measured by UV absorbance on a Nanodrop 2000c. TCR CDR3 regions were amplified from genomic DNA by multiplex PCR using the deep immunoSEQ assay. Extracted genomic DNA from each cell subset was spread evenly across all wells of several immunoSEQ 96-well plates, with each plate serving as a replicate. Each replicate PCR for sorted subsets received around 210 ng genomic DNA, equal to roughly 30,000 T cell genomes. Purified libraries were quantified with a Qubit 3.0 fluorometer, sized on a Bioanalyzer 2100, and re-quantified with the KAPA Library Quantification kit. Every immunoSEQ 96-well plate was sequenced on a dedicated single-read 150-cycle Illumina NextSeq 550 flow cell. Per the authors' processing: Because the immunoSEQ output included only junctional sequences and no quality scores, the filtering could not be the same as the filtering used for full-length reads. To assign V/J genes and CDR3, sequences were annotated using PyIR, a Python wrapper for IgBLAST v1.9, with IMGT germline references. Reads were removed for weak V/J assignments (E-value above 1e-6), missing CDR3, stop codons, out-of-frame junctions, or ambiguous translated residues. A V3J clonotype was defined by an identical inferred V gene, J gene, and CDR3 amino acid sequence. Percentage overlap between repertoires was calculated by dividing the number of shared unique clonotypes by the size of the smaller repertoire. Repertoire richness was assessed with RTK rarefaction, the Chao1 estimator, and Recon v2.1 estimates of unobserved clonotypes. OLGA was used to compute generation probabilities for all TCRbeta clonotypes that the gDNA method yielded from a handful of donors. TCRdb took over this immuneACCESS table, retaining in-frame rearrangements with V and J assigned. Such tables are incomplete; in checked studies, under half of the missing clones stem from an unresolved V gene, and the remainder is unexplained. V and J calls and clone size are those listed in that table; D and trimming were worked out from the DNA. In all, the sample holds more than 150,000 clones, and approximately 95% of those were seen once. The top ten clonotypes cover more than 0.065% of the sample.

The clonotype comes from a woman aged 25 to 39 in good health. The sample comprised naive CD4+ T cells sorted from blood. Read against the paper, the sample's cell subset or site label means: CD45RA+ positively selected.

The CDR3 protein is CASAGGGVRSYEQYF. The DNA sequence is given as TGTGCCAGCGCTGGGGGGGGCGTTAGGTCCTACGAGCAGTACTTC. Here the chain combines TRBV11-2 and TRBJ2-7, with TRBD2 as a weak D call on 7 bases. The junction shows trimming of 8 bases on V and 1 base on J, plus 18 bases between the germline ends. The CDR3 sequence holds 15 residues, the cysteine and phenylalanine included. Solely the CDR3 DNA is kept, with 45 bases framed from the first base. From the germline V gene, CDR1 is SGHAT and CDR2 is FQNNGV. Where the CDR3 stops, the reference TRBV11-2 and TRBJ2-7 genes take over; the full variable domain is EAGVAQSPRYKIIEKRQSVAFWCNPISGHATLYWYQQILGQGPKLLIQFQNNGVVDDSQLPKDRFSAERLKGVDSTLKIQPAKLEDSAVYLCASAGGGVRSYEQYFGPGTRLTVT.